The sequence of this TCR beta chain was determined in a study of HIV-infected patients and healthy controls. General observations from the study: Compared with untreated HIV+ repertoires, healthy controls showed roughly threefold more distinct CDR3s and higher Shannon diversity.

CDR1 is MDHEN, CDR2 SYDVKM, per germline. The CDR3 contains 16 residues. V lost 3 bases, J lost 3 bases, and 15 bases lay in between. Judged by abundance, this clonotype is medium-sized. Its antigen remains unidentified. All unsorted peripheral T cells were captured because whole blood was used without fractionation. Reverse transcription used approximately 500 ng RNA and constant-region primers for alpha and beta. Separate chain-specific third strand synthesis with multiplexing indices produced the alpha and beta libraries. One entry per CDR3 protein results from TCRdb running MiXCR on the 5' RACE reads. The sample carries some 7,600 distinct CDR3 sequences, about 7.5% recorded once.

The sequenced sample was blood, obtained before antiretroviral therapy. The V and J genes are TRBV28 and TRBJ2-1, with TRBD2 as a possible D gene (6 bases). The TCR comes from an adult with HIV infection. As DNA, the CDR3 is TGTGCCAGCAGTTTCCGGGGGAGTGGTGGCTACAATGAGCAGTTCTTC. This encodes CASSFRGSGGYNEQFF.